Shown below are 29 T cell receptor beta chains from a single sample sequenced in a study of T-cell reconstitution after alpha-beta-depleted transplantation in children. Unique molecular identifiers featured in how the TCRbeta library was prepared. TCRdb independently ran MiXCR on the PCR reads; one entry per CDR3 protein. The sample shows hundreds of thousands of distinct CDR3 sequences, under 15% of them seen only once. The sample consisted of PBMCs, mostly from graft donor cells, taken 360 days after TCRalphabeta/CD19-depleted stem cell transplant. The receptors originated from a male patient aged 10-17 years who had a stem cell transplant for acute myeloid leukemia, so the T cells may come from the graft donor.

This clonotype has ten or more counts. J is TRBJ2-2 and V is TRBV10-3; no firm D call. Germline V gene sequence: CDR1 ENHRY, CDR2 SYGVKD. Trimming removed 7 bases at V and 3 bases at J, with 3 bases between. CDR3 length: 11 residues. This CDR3 is CAIMDTGELFF. Written as DNA, the CDR3 is TGTGCCATCATGGACACCGGGGAGCTGTTTTTT.

This rearrangement joins TRBV6-1 to TRBJ2-2; D may be TRBD1 (6 bases). The length of the CDR3 is 15 residues. V shed 5 bases and J shed 4 bases, with 14 bases lying between them. Germline CDR1 is MNHNS and CDR2 is SASEGT. CDR3 protein: CASSSNRVGTGELFF. The CDR3 coding sequence is TGTGCCAGCAGTAGCAACAGGGTGGGCACCGGGGAGCTGTTTTTT.

Ten or more counts support this clonotype. V gene TRBV11-2 combines with J gene TRBJ2-5; 9 bases agree with TRBD1. With 5 bases clipped from V and 5 bases from J, the junction kept 9 bases outside the gene matches. The germline CDR1 and CDR2 sequences are SGHAT and FQNNGV. The length of the CDR3 is 15 residues. CDR3 loop: CASSAGQGLRETQYF. The DNA of the CDR3 is TGTGCCAGCAGCGCCGGACAGGGGCTTAGGGAGACCCAGTACTTC.

This clonotype has a count of ten or more. CDR3 in amino acids: CASSQAQYRITEEAFF. CDR3 DNA: TGCGCCAGCAGCCAAGCTCAGTACAGGATCACAGAGGAAGCTTTCTTT. The chain uses TRBV4-3 and TRBJ1-1; weak D call: TRBD1 (5 bases). CDR1 and CDR2 from the germline V gene are LGHNA and YSLEER. This CDR3 region has 16 residues. The V end was cut by 1 base, the J end by 8 bases, with 20 bases between.

A note on this clonotype: A junction boundary mismatches the germline segment, possibly from a read error. This sequence joins TRBV20-1 and TRBJ2-1; maybe TRBD2 (7 bases). Germline assignment: CDR1 DFQATT and CDR2 SNEGSKA (reference sequence). This CDR3 comprises 14 residues. CDR3 loop: CSVGGGSSYYEQFF. CDR3 sequence (DNA): TGCAGTGTTGGGGGGGGCTCCTCCTACTATGAGCAGTTCTTC.

The J gene is TRBJ2-7, the V gene TRBV20-1, with TRBD2 identical over 10 bases. Unmatched junction bases numbered 6, after V lost 1 base and J lost 6 bases. In germline, CDR1 is DFQATT, CDR2 SNEGSKA (reference sequence). The CDR3 consists of 14 residues. CDR3 sequence: CSARGASGSVEQYF. In nucleotides, the CDR3 is TGCAGTGCTAGAGGCGCTAGCGGGAGTGTCGAGCAGTACTTC.

This clonotype was observed at least ten times. CDR3 sequence reads: CSGVWKSTDTQYF. In DNA, the CDR3 is TGCAGTGGGGTCTGGAAGAGCACAGATACGCAGTATTTT. The chain joins TRBV20-1 to TRBJ2-3; D unclear. The CDR3 runs to 13 residues. Germline V CDR1 and CDR2: DFQATT, SNEGSKA (reference sequence). V lost 7 bases, J lost 0 bases, and 11 bases lay in between.

This clonotype has just a few counts. The chain links TRBV27 to TRBJ2-7; no firm D call. V was trimmed by 2 bases and J by 4 bases, leaving 12 bases between them. The V gene's germline CDR1 is MNHEY and CDR2 SMNVEV (reference sequence). CDR3 length equals 14 residues. CDR3 DNA sequence: TGTGCCAGCAGTTTAGGGCCTCTCTGGTACGAGCAGTACTTC. The encoded protein is CASSLGPLWYEQYF.

V is TRBV12-3 or TRBV12-4 and J is TRBJ1-1, with TRBD1 identical over 8 bases. The CDR3 covers 13 residues. Trimming at V came to 7 bases and at J to 1 base, leaving 2 bases not matched to a gene. The CDR3 bases are TGTGCCAGCAAAGGACAGGGGAACACTGAAGCTTTCTTT. Protein: CASKGQGNTEAFF.

This clonotype was picked up a small number of times. Here the CDR3 DNA reads TGTGCCAGTAGTATGACTAGCGGTTTCTACAATGAGCAGTTCTTC. Residues: CASSMTSGFYNEQFF. This sequence joins TRBV19 and TRBJ2-1; 9 positions match TRBD2. The ends lost 3 bases at V and 3 bases at J; junction bases unmatched: 3. Germline assignment: CDR1 LNHDA and CDR2 SQIVND (reference sequence). The CDR3 sequence is 15 residues long.

V usage is TRBV10-3 and J usage is TRBJ2-1; 8 nucleotides align to TRBD2. The CDR3 contains 18 residues. CDR1 and CDR2 (germline): ENHRY, SYGVKD. V lost 5 bases and J lost 3; bases outside the gene matches: 15. The CDR3 DNA sequence: TGTGCCATCAGTAAGGCCGTAGGCCGAGCGGGAGACTACAATGAGCAGTTCTTC. As protein: CAISKAVGRAGDYNEQFF.

This clonotype was counted a few times. The V gene is TRBV28, the J gene TRBJ2-6; no firm D call. The CDR3 runs 19 residues. V dropped 2 bases and J dropped 0 bases, with 17 bases sitting between them. Germline CDR1 MDHEN, CDR2 SYDVKM. In DNA, the CDR3 is TGTGCCAGCAGTTTAGGCTTGGCGGACCAAAACTCTGGGGCCAACGTCCTGACTTTC. As protein: CASSLGLADQNSGANVLTF. Based on the CDR3 plus reference TRBV28 and TRBJ2-6, the full variable domain is DVKVTQSSRYLVKRTGEKVFLECVQDMDHENMFWYRQDPGLGLRLIYFSYDVKMKEKGDIPEGYSVSREKKERFSLILESASTNQTSMYLCASSLGLADQNSGANVLTFGAGSRLTVL.

The chain joins TRBV4-3 to TRBJ2-7, with 8 nucleotides matching TRBD2. V was clipped by 0 bases and J by 1 base; unmatched bases: 11. Germline assignment: CDR1 LGHNA and CDR2 YSLEER. The CDR3 loop spans 18 amino acids. The CDR3 protein is CASSQDPPSGSSSYEQYF. DNA for the CDR3: TGCGCCAGCAGCCAAGATCCCCCTAGCGGGTCGTCATCCTACGAGCAGTACTTC.

This clonotype was observed a handful of times. The rearrangement links TRBV24-1 to TRBJ2-1, with 7 nucleotides matching TRBD1. CDR3 length equals 14 residues. With V trimmed by 9 bases and J by 3 bases, 7 bases remained unmatched. Germline V gene sequence: CDR1 KGHDR, CDR2 SFDVKD. CDR3 sequence reads: CATAGTAYYNEQFF. The CDR3 coding sequence is TGTGCCACCGCCGGGACAGCTTACTACAATGAGCAGTTCTTC.

This clonotype was recorded at least ten times. The chain uses TRBV20-1 and TRBJ2-7; TRBD1 agrees at 10 bases. The CDR3 totals 15 residues. Per germline, CDR1 DFQATT and CDR2 SNEGSKA (reference sequence). V shed 1 base, J shed 2 bases, and the junction held 5 bases outside the gene matches. Written as DNA, the CDR3 is TGCAGTGCTAGAGTTCCGGGACAGGGGACCTACGAGCAGTACTTC. Protein product: CSARVPGQGTYEQYF.

This clonotype showed up just a few times. The genes are TRBV10-3 and TRBJ2-7; tentative D call: TRBD2 (6 bases). The CDR3 length is 15 residues. Looked up from germline, CDR1 is ENHRY and CDR2 is SYGVKD. V lost 3 bases to trimming and J lost 5 bases, with 17 bases between them. This CDR3 is CAISDQGGPVHEQYF. The CDR3 nucleotides are TGTGCCATCAGTGACCAAGGAGGGCCGGTCCACGAGCAGTACTTC.

The CDR3 sequence is CASSEYVGSRETQYF. The CDR3 DNA follows: TGTGCCAGCAGTGAATATGTAGGGTCCCGGGAGACCCAGTACTTC. This sequence joins TRBV25-1 and TRBJ2-5; D call uncertain. Per the germline V gene, CDR1 is MGHDK and CDR2 is SYGVNS. Trimming cost V 0 bases and J 5 bases, with 13 bases left between them. The CDR3 consists of 15 residues.

V is TRBV20-1 and J is TRBJ2-7; weak D call: TRBD1 (5 bases). Trimming took 6 bases from V and 0 from J, leaving 18 bases between them. CDR3 length: 15 amino acids. Germline V lookup: CDR1 DFQATT, CDR2 SNEGSKA (reference sequence). CDR3 coding DNA: TGCAGTGCCGTTCGGGCGGAGACAGTCTCCTACGAGCAGTACTTC. Protein sequence: CSAVRAETVSYEQYF.

This clonotype was observed a handful of times. V gene TRBV29-1 combines with J gene TRBJ2-2, with D possibly TRBD2 on 6 matching bases. Trimming left V 0 bases short and J 3 bases short, with 8 bases between. CDR3 length: 14 residues. Per germline, CDR1 SQVTM and CDR2 ANQGSEA. CDR3 protein: CSVEDGGDTGELFF. Here the CDR3 DNA reads TGCAGCGTTGAAGACGGAGGGGACACCGGGGAGCTGTTTTTT.

The CDR3 coding sequence is TGTGCCAGCAGTAAGGGGGGTATAGGCCTCTACGAGCAGTACTTC. Its translation is CASSKGGIGLYEQYF. V and J are TRBV12-3 or TRBV12-4 and TRBJ2-7; D is possibly TRBD1 or TRBD2 (6 bases each). Trimming removed 5 bases from V and 3 bases from J, with 17 bases in between. The CDR3 runs 15 residues.

The chain recombines TRBV3-1 with TRBJ2-5; 12 bases match TRBD2. V shed 0 bases, J shed 5 bases, and the junction held 7 bases outside the gene matches. CDR1 and CDR2 (germline): LGHDT, YNNKEL (reference sequence). This CDR3 region has 17 residues. The CDR3 spells CASSQDPSGTSGETQYF. In DNA form, the CDR3 reads TGTGCCAGCAGCCAAGATCCTTCCGGGACTAGCGGGGAGACCCAGTACTTC.

The rearrangement joins TRBV4-3 to TRBJ2-7, with a tentative D call TRBD1 (6 bases). Germline CDR1 is LGHNA and CDR2 is YSLEER. Trimming took off 0 bases at V and 1 base at J, with 16 bases between the two ends. CDR3 length: 17 residues. As DNA, the CDR3 is TGCGCCAGCAGCCAAGATAAGGACAGAGGCCCTTCCTACGAGCAGTACTTC. It codes for CASSQDKDRGPSYEQYF.

There are a few counts of this clonotype. This chain joins TRBV6-1 and TRBJ2-7; D might be TRBD2 (5 bases). This CDR3 region has 13 residues. V was clipped by 6 bases and J by 6 bases, with 15 bases between them. CDR1 is MNHNS and CDR2 is SASEGT in the germline V gene. The DNA for the CDR3 is TGTGCCAGCAGGCTAACCCACAGCGGCGAGCAGTACTTC. Translated: CASRLTHSGEQYF.

V is TRBV12-3 or TRBV12-4 and J is TRBJ2-7; 8 nucleotides align to TRBD1. V gave up 6 bases and J gave up 3 bases; unmatched junction bases: 7. This CDR3 contains 14 residues. The CDR3 reads CASRGDRSLYEQYF. CDR3 nucleotide sequence: TGTGCCAGCAGGGGGGACAGGTCCCTCTACGAGCAGTACTTC.

The CDR3 sequence: CASSPPGTQRETQYF. The CDR3, as DNA: TGTGCCAGCAGTCCTCCCGGGACACAGAGGGAGACCCAGTACTTC. The J gene is TRBJ2-5, the V gene TRBV12-3 or TRBV12-4; D might be TRBD1 (6 bases). The CDR3 loop spans 15 amino acids. The V and J ends lost 5 bases and 5 bases respectively, with 18 bases between them.

The genes are TRBV19 and TRBJ2-1; tentative D call: TRBD2 (5 bases). The CDR3 is made up of 15 amino acids. V was clipped by 3 bases and J by 2 bases, with 11 bases between them. CDR1 and CDR2 (germline): LNHDA, SQIVND (reference sequence). The DNA of the CDR3 is TGTGCCAGTAGTATTGGCGGGCGGACCTACAATGAGCAGTTCTTC. Translating gives CASSIGGRTYNEQFF.

Only a few counts were recorded for this clonotype. This chain uses TRBV27 with TRBJ1-2; 8 bases are shared with TRBD1. The trim removed 3 bases at V and 12 bases at J, leaving 9 bases unmatched. Germline values: CDR1 MNHEY, CDR2 SMNVEV (reference sequence). This CDR3 spans 13 amino acids. As DNA, the CDR3 is TGTGCCAGCAGTTTTCGGACAGGGATGGGGGACACCTTC. It specifies CASSFRTGMGDTF.

This clonotype showed up just a few times. V and J are TRBV6-5 and TRBJ1-3; D is unresolved. Germline V gene lookup returns CDR1 MNHEY and CDR2 SVGAGI. The V end was cut by 1 base, the J end by 4 bases, with 5 bases between. This CDR3 is built from 13 residues. CDR3 sequence: CASSYLGGNTIYF. The CDR3 bases are TGTGCCAGCAGTTACTTAGGGGGAAACACCATATATTTT.

This clonotype was seen more than once but under ten times. The chain employs TRBV7-9 and TRBJ1-2, with TRBD1 matching 8 bases. CDR3 length equals 16 residues. After removal of 5 bases from V and 0 bases from J, the junction contained 8 bases not matched to a gene. The germline gives CDR1 SEHNR, CDR2 FQNEAQ (reference sequence). The CDR3 reads CASSARTGKPNYGYTF. In DNA form, the CDR3 reads TGTGCCAGCAGCGCCCGGACAGGGAAACCTAACTATGGCTACACCTTC.